The clone carrying this T cell receptor beta chain appeared a few times. The antigen is undetermined. This specimen comes from a study of brain T cells in children with intractable seizures. General study results and limits: Clones missing pre-surgery may reflect undersampling of that blood sample.

In germline, CDR1 is SNHLY, CDR2 FYNNEI. V gave up 5 bases and J gave up 2 bases, with 13 bases separating them. The length of the CDR3 is 14 residues. Sample time point: blood from clinic visit 5 months post-surgery; TSC patient then seizure free. The sequenced cases were selected for having the highest brain T cell transcript signatures. At least one anti-epileptic drug was given before surgery. The method was immunoSEQ multiplex PCR; TCRdb's version includes in-frame clones alone and lacks a portion of them. The table lists about 350,000 clones, over 85% of them singletons. J is TRBJ2-7 and V is TRBV2; perhaps TRBD1 as D (5 bases). This TCR came from a boy less than two years old with tuberous sclerosis and intractable seizures. The material was peripheral blood, obtained 5 to 6 months after surgery. The CDR3 region is CASSNQGRAYEQYF. The DNA for the CDR3 is TGTGCCAGCAGTAACCAGGGAAGGGCCTACGAGCAGTACTTC.